This TCR beta chain was sequenced for a study of CD8 T cells in Susac syndrome. Study results and caveats: The greatest CD8+ clonal expansion in Susac occurred in TEMRA cells and in active patients.

From germline, CDR1 is SGDLS and CDR2 YYNGEE. V lost 3 bases to trimming and J lost 5 bases; unmatched junction nucleotides: 7. This CDR3 is built from 15 residues. RNA in amounts of roughly 0.5 to 1 ug was reverse transcribed with random hexamers. The method of amplification for TCR beta CDR3 was immunoSEQ multiplex PCR, covering 54 Vbeta and 13 Jbeta. TCRdb reanalysed the immunoSEQ multiplex PCR reads using MiXCR and keeps one entry per CDR3 protein. Found here are 65,000 to 85,000 distinct CDR3 sequences, 90% to 95% of them singletons; the top ten hold approximately 0.5%. Patients with Susac syndrome showed fulfilment of recently defined diagnostic criteria for definite or probable disease. TEMRA cells were FACS-enriched and CD8+ and CD4+ T cells negatively isolated. On this clonotype: Antigen: not known.

Sequences were obtained from CD8+ T cells from PBMCs. The receptor was derived from a human donor with Susac syndrome. The chain combines TRBV9 with TRBJ2-5; 10 bases are shared with TRBD1. The CDR3 sequence is CASSAEGTGVETQYF. The CDR3 coding sequence is TGTGCCAGCAGCGCAGAGGGGACAGGGGTCGAGACCCAGTACTTC. The entire variable domain, with the rest obtained from reference TRBV9 and TRBJ2-5, is as follows: DSGVTQTPKHLITATGQRVTLRCSPRSGDLSVYWYQQSLDQGLQFLIQYYNGEERAKGNILERFSAQQFPDLHSELNLSSLELGDSALYFCASSAEGTGVETQYFGPGTRLLVL.